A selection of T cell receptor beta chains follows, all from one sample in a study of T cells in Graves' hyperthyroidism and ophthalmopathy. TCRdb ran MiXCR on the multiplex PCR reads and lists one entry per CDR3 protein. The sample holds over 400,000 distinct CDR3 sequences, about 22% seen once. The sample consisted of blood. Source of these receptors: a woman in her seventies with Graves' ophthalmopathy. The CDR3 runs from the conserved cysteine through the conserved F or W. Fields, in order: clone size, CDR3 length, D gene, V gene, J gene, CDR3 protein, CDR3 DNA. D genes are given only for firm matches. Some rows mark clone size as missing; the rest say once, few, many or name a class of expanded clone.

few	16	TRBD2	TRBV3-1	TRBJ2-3	CASSLPIAGSENTQYF	TGTGCCAGCAGCCTACCGATAGCGGGTTCAGAAAATACGCAGTATTTT
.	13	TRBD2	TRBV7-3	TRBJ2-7	CASSPWGGGEQYF	TGTGCCAGCAGTCCATGGGGGGGGGGCGAGCAGTACTTC
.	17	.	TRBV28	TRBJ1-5	CASSLWVGGNSGQPQHF	TGTGCCAGCAGTTTATGGGTCGGGGGGAATAGTGGACAGCCCCAGCATTTT
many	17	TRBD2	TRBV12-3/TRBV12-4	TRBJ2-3	CASSLRAGDLSTDTQYF	TGTGCCAGCAGTTTAAGGGCGGGAGACCTTAGCACAGATACGCAGTATTTT
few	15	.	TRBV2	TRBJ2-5	CASSERLPVQETQYF	TGTGCCAGCAGTGAACGGCTACCGGTACAAGAGACCCAGTACTTC
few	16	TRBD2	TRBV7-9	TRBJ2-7	CASSLGTSGREIEQYF	TGTGCCAGCAGCTTAGGGACTAGCGGGAGAGAAATCGAGCAGTATTTC
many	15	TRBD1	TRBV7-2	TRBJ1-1	CASSLTGSGVTEAFF	TGTGCCAGCAGCTTGACAGGGAGTGGGGTTACTGAAGCTTTCTTT
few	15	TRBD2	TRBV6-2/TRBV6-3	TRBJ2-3	CASSGLAVSTDTQYF	TGTGCCAGCAGCGGACTAGCGGTTAGCACAGATACGCAGTATTTT
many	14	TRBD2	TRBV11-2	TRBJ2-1	CASRQTSGNNEQFF	TGTGCCAGCAGGCAGACTAGCGGGAACAATGAGCAGTTCTTC
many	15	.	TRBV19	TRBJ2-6	CASSTPMGKANVLTF	TGTGCCAGTAGTACCCCCATGGGTAAAGCCAACGTCCTGACTTTC
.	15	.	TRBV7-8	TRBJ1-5	CASGQGGDSNQPQHF	TGTGCCAGCGGTCAGGGAGGTGATAGCAATCAGCCCCAGCATTTT
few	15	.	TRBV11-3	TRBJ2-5	CASSLELGSQETQYF	TGTGCCAGCAGCTTAGAGCTAGGCAGTCAAGAGACCCAGTACTTC
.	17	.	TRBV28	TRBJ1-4	CASSWGARGWSNEKLFF	TGTGCCAGCAGCTGGGGGGCGAGGGGCTGGTCTAATGAAAAACTGTTTTTT
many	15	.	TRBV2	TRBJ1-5	CASSPQGLLNQPQHF	TGTGCCAGCAGTCCCCAAGGCCTCTTGAATCAGCCCCAGCATTTT
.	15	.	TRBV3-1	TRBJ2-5	CATSQDMGGEKTQYF	TGTGCCACCAGCCAAGATATGGGGGGCGAGAAGACCCAGTACTTC
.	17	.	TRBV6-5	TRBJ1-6	CASSYSIRTSYNSPLHF	TGTGCCAGCAGTTACTCGATCCGAACCTCCTATAATTCACCCCTCCACTTT
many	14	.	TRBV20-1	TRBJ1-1	CSAPQIERWTEAFF	TGCAGTGCCCCACAAATCGAGCGCTGGACTGAAGCTTTCTTT
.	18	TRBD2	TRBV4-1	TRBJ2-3	CASSQDPGTSGQLNTQYF	TGCGCCAGCAGCCAAGATCCTGGGACTAGCGGACAACTAAATACGCAGTATTTT
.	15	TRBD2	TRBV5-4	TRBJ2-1	CASSLKLAGENEQFF	TGTGCCAGCAGCTTGAAACTAGCGGGAGAGAATGAGCAGTTCTTC
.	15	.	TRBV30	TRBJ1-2	CAWSTRSRFNYGYTF	TGTGCCTGGAGCACCCGAAGCAGGTTTAACTATGGCTACACCTTC
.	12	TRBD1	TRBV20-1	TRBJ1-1	CSAASGGLSAFF	TGCAGTGCTGCTTCAGGGGGCCTCAGTGCTTTCTTT
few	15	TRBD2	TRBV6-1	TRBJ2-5	CASRPTSGRRETQYF	TGTGCCAGCAGACCGACTAGCGGGAGAAGGGAGACCCAGTACTTC
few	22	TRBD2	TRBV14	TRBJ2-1	CASSQDGMQREGPRWSYNEQFF	TGTGCCAGCAGCCAAGACGGAATGCAGCGGGAGGGCCCTCGATGGTCCTACAATGAGCAGTTCTTC
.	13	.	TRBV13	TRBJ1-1	CASRHTVNTEAFF	TGTGCCAGCAGACACACAGTGAACACTGAAGCTTTCTTT
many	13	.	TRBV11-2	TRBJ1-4	CASSPQINEKLFF	TGTGCCAGCAGCCCCCAAATAAATGAAAAACTGTTTTTT
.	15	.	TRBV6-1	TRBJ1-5	CASSDALPNNQPQHF	TGTGCCAGCAGTGACGCCCTCCCAAACAATCAGCCCCAGCATTTT
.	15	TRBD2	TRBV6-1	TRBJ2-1	CASSRLAGGLSEQFF	TGTGCCAGCAGCCGACTAGCGGGAGGGTTGAGTGAGCAGTTCTTC
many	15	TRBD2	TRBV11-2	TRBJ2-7	CASSLKVGGLDEQYF	TGTGCCAGCAGCTTAAAGGTGGGAGGGCTCGACGAGCAGTACTTC
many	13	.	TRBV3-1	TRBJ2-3	CASRRDLTDTQYF	TGTGCCAGCAGGCGGGACTTAACAGATACGCAGTATTTT
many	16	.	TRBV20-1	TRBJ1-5	CSARAEEEVVGQPQHF	TGCAGTGCTAGAGCAGAGGAGGAGGTGGTGGGGCAGCCCCAGCATTTT
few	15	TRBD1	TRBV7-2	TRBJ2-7	CASSFNGQGIHEQYF	TGTGCCAGCAGCTTTAACGGACAGGGGATCCACGAGCAGTACTTC
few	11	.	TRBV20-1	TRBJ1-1	CSAQSNTEAFF	TGCAGTGCTCAGTCGAACACTGAAGCTTTCTTT
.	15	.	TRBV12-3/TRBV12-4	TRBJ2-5	CASSLIGDLVETQYF	TGTGCCAGCAGTTTAATAGGGGATTTAGTGGAGACCCAGTACTTC
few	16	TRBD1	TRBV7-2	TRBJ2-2	CASSLEGQGITGELFF	TGTGCCAGCAGCTTAGAGGGACAGGGGATCACCGGGGAGCTGTTTTTT
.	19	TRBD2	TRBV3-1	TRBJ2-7	CASSQVASGDGGRYYEQYF	TGTGCCAGCAGCCAAGTTGCTAGCGGAGACGGCGGGAGGTACTACGAGCAGTACTTC
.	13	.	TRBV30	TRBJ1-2	CAWRFKGPSGYTF	TGTGCCTGGAGGTTTAAGGGGCCTAGTGGCTACACCTTC
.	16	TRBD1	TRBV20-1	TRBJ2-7	CSARGRYGQGAVEQYF	TGCAGTGCTAGAGGGCGCTATGGACAGGGGGCTGTCGAGCAGTACTTC
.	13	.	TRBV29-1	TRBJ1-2	CSVEGRDSYGYTF	TGCAGCGTTGAAGGGCGGGACTCCTATGGCTACACCTTC
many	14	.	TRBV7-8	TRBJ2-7	CASLLGGVHYEQYF	TGTGCCAGCCTCCTCGGGGGAGTCCACTACGAGCAGTACTTC
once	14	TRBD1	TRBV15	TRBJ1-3	CATATGVTGNTIYF	TGTGCCACTGCGACAGGGGTTACTGGAAACACCATATATTTT
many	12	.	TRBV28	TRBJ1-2	CASSPGYYGYTF	TGTGCCAGCAGTCCCGGTTATTATGGCTACACCTTC
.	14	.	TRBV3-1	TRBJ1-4	CASSRRGKNEKLFF	TGTGCCAGCAGCCGTCGGGGGAAGAATGAAAAACTGTTTTTT
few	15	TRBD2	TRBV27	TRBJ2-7	CASSPSLAGGYEQYF	TGTGCCAGCAGCCCATCCCTAGCGGGAGGGTACGAGCAGTACTTC
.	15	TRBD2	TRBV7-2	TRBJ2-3	CASSLVAGVSDTQYF	TGTGCCAGCAGCTTAGTGGCGGGAGTGTCAGATACGCAGTATTTT
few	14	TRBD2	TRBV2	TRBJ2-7	CASRGASGSPEQYF	TGTGCCAGCAGGGGCGCTAGCGGGAGTCCGGAGCAGTACTTC
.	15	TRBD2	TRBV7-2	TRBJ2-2	CASARLAGGTGELFF	TGTGCCAGCGCGAGACTAGCGGGAGGGACCGGGGAGCTGTTTTTT
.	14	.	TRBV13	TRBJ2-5	CASSLTAAVRTQYF	TGTGCCAGCAGCTTAACAGCGGCCGTAAGGACCCAGTACTTC
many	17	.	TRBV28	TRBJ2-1	CASSTPGAGSSYNEQFF	TGTGCCAGCAGTACGCCAGGGGCCGGATCCTCCTACAATGAGCAGTTCTTC
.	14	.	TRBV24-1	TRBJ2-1	CATSGGPRYNEQFF	TGTGCCACCAGTGGGGGACCTCGATACAATGAGCAGTTCTTC
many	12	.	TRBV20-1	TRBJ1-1	CSASRGRTEAFF	TGCAGTGCTAGTCGGGGGAGGACTGAAGCTTTCTTT
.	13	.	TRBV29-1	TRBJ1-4	CSTRTDPNEKLFF	TGCAGCACTAGGACAGATCCTAATGAAAAACTGTTTTTT
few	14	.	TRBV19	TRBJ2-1	CASSLGTKRDEQFF	TGTGCCAGTAGTTTGGGGACCAAGAGGGATGAGCAGTTCTTC